These 30 T cell receptor beta chains share one sample of origin, sequenced in a study of T cells in Graves' hyperthyroidism and ophthalmopathy. The investigators amplified TCR beta CDR3 regions from RNA transcripts. TCR CDR3 underwent first-round RT-PCR with the HTBI primer set. Via MiXCR, TCRdb re-called the multiplex PCR reads, giving one row per CDR3 protein. The sample comprises more than 250,000 distinct CDR3 sequences, 15% of which are singletons, and about 33% rests with the top ten. Material for sequencing was blood. The receptors here all came from a woman between 50 and 59 years old with Graves' hyperthyroidism that later progressed to Graves' ophthalmopathy.

The gene calls are TRBV20-1 and TRBJ1-1; TRBD1 is a possible D gene (5 bases). Trimming removed 3 bases from V and 1 base from J, with 15 bases in between. CDR1 and CDR2 from the germline V gene are DFQATT and SNEGSKA (reference sequence). CDR3 length: 15 residues. The CDR3 protein is CSASRWGRENTEAFF. The CDR3 coding sequence is TGCAGTGCTAGTCGATGGGGCAGGGAGAACACTGAAGCTTTCTTT.

This clonotype was detected many times. The chain employs TRBV30 and TRBJ1-5; 7 bases fit TRBD1. The length of the CDR3 is 13 residues. The V gene end was trimmed by 2 bases and the J gene end by 6 bases; junction bases not matched to a gene: 4. The germline CDR1 and CDR2 sequences are GTSNPN and SVGIG (reference sequence). The CDR3, as DNA: TGTGCCTGGAGTCAGGGGGAAAGTCAGCCCCAGCATTTT. The encoded protein is CAWSQGESQPQHF. Full variable domain (missing parts from reference TRBV30 and TRBJ1-5): SQTIHQWPATLVQPVGSPLSLECTVEGTSNPNLYWYRQAAGRGLQLLFYSVGIGQISSEVPQNLSASRPQDRQFILSSKKLLLSDSGFYLCAWSQGESQPQHFGDGTRLSIL.

Turning to this clonotype: A much larger clone lies a single base off, so this may be a read error. The J gene is TRBJ2-5, the V gene TRBV7-9; tentatively, D is TRBD2 (5 bases). The germline V and J ends were trimmed by 11 bases and 5 bases, with 21 bases remaining between them. The germline gives CDR1 SEHNR, CDR2 FQNEAQ (reference sequence). The CDR3 is made up of 14 amino acids. CDR3 bases: TGTGCCGGCAAGTTAACTAGTGGCGGCGAGACCCAGTACTTC. Its protein is CAGKLTSGGETQYF.

This clonotype was recorded at least ten times. This chain connects TRBV29-1 to TRBJ1-1; D unresolved. Between the trimmed V and J ends, which lost 4 bases and 3 bases, there was a span of 9 bases. This CDR3 has 12 amino acids. CDR1 SQVTM and CDR2 ANQGSEA come from the germline V gene. DNA for the CDR3: TGCAGCGTTGTTCATGTGGACACTGAAGCTTTCTTT. This sequence encodes CSVVHVDTEAFF.

The sample holds many counts of this clonotype. The CDR3 nucleotides are TGCAGTGCTGTTCGGACTAGCAGGAGCTCCTACAATGAGCAGTTCTTC. It translates to CSAVRTSRSSYNEQFF. This rearrangement joins TRBV20-1 to TRBJ2-1; 8 bases are a match to TRBD2. The CDR3 loop spans 16 amino acids. Germline CDR1 and CDR2: DFQATT and SNEGSKA (reference sequence). V shed 5 bases and J 0 bases; nucleotides not matched to a gene: 9.

This clonotype was observed a few times. This chain connects TRBV7-9 to TRBJ2-3; weak D call: TRBD2 (5 bases). Trimming cost V 5 bases and J 3 bases, with 9 bases left between them. The CDR3 extends over 13 amino acids. Germline CDR1 is SEHNR and CDR2 is FQNEAQ (reference sequence). As DNA, the CDR3 is TGTGCCAGCAGCGCTAGCTTTACAGATACGCAGTATTTT. It specifies CASSASFTDTQYF.

This clonotype was detected many times. The chain combines TRBV18 with TRBJ1-4; D is possibly TRBD1 (5 bases). The germline CDR1 and CDR2 sequences are KGHSH and LQKENI. There are 14 residues in the CDR3. Trimming stripped 1 base from V and 4 bases from J, with 7 bases between. The CDR3, as DNA: TGTGCCAGCTCACCACGGGGGGTTAATGAAAAACTGTTTTTT. Translation: CASSPRGVNEKLFF.

This clonotype showed up many times. The rearrangement links TRBV5-4 to TRBJ2-5, with D maybe TRBD1 (6 bases). Trimming stripped 5 bases from V and 3 bases from J, with 14 bases between. CDR1 SGHNT and CDR2 YYREEE come from the germline V gene (reference sequence). This CDR3 spans 14 amino acids. CDR3 sequence (DNA): TGTGCCAGCAGGGACCCGGACAGAAAAGAGACCCAGTACTTC. The encoded protein is CASRDPDRKETQYF. The full variable domain, in which reference TRBV5-4 and TRBJ2-5 provide the parts outside the CDR3, is ETGVTQSPTHLIKTRGQQVTLRCSSQSGHNTVSWYQQALGQGPQFIFQYYREEENGRGNFPPRFSGLQFPNYSSELNVNALELDDSALYLCASRDPDRKETQYFGPGTRLLVL.

There are a few counts of this clonotype. This clone may be a read error of a much larger clone one base away. The chain couples TRBV5-1 to TRBJ2-7; D gene ambiguous. The CDR3 contains 15 residues. The V gene's germline CDR1 is SGHRS and CDR2 YFSETQ. The CDR3 DNA reads as TGCGCCGGCAGCTTGGCGTCAGGCGGAACCTACGAGCAGTACTTC. It translates to CAGSLASGGTYEQYF.

This clonotype was detected many times. The V and J genes are TRBV2 and TRBJ2-5, with D possibly being TRBD2 (5 bases). V lost 1 base, J lost 5 bases, and 5 bases lay in between. Germline lookup yields CDR1 SNHLY and CDR2 FYNNEI. The CDR3 consists of 12 residues. CDR3 sequence (DNA): TGTGCCAGCAGTGAAGGGAGGGAGACCCAGTACTTC. Protein product: CASSEGRETQYF. Complete variable domain (other parts from reference TRBV2 and TRBJ2-5): EPEVTQTPSHQVTQMGQEVILRCVPISNHLYFYWYRQILGQKVEFLVSFYNNEISEKSEIFDDQFSVERPDGSNFTLKIRSTKLEDSAMYFCASSEGRETQYFGPGTRLLVL.

This clonotype has at least ten counts. The rearrangement joins TRBV19 to TRBJ1-2; TRBD1 aligns across 8 bases. CDR3 length: 13 amino acids. Germline V lookup: CDR1 LNHDA, CDR2 SQIVND (reference sequence). V dropped 4 bases and J dropped 9; count of bases not matched to a gene: 7. CDR3 region: CASSSQGQERYTF. The CDR3 DNA sequence: TGTGCCAGTAGTAGCCAGGGACAGGAACGCTACACCTTC. The variable domain in full, completed from reference TRBV19 and TRBJ1-2, reads DGGITQSPKYLFRKEGQNVTLSCEQNLNHDAMYWYRQDPGQGLRLIYYSQIVNDFQKGDIAEGYSVSREKKESFPLTVTSAQKNPTAFYLCASSSQGQERYTFGSGTRLTVV.

The chain couples TRBV11-2 to TRBJ1-4; possible D gene TRBD1, 5 bases. The length of the CDR3 is 13 residues. The germline V gene encodes CDR1 SGHAT and CDR2 FQNNGV. Trimming stripped 9 bases from V and 5 bases from J, with 13 bases between. The CDR3, as DNA: TGTGCCAGTGCCGGGACTGAGAATGAAAAACTGTTTTTT. This encodes CASAGTENEKLFF.

A remark on this clonotype: This sequence may be a read error, since a much larger clone differs from it by one base. This chain links TRBV5-1 with TRBJ2-7; D possibly corresponds to TRBD1 (5 bases). Germline V CDR1 and CDR2: SGHRS, YFSETQ. CDR3 length: 12 amino acids. Trimming stripped 3 bases from V and 7 bases from J, with 11 bases between. CDR3 sequence: CASSYGQEEQYF. CDR3 nucleotide sequence: TGCGCCAGCAGCTATGGACAAGAGGAGCAGTACTTC.

This clonotype was recorded at least ten times. The rearrangement links TRBV5-1 to TRBJ2-5; perhaps TRBD2 as D (6 bases). Germline V lookup: CDR1 SGHRS, CDR2 YFSETQ. CDR3 length equals 13 residues. V shed 6 bases and J shed 3 bases, with 12 bases lying between them. The CDR3 sequence is CASTRWGEETQYF. The CDR3 DNA sequence: TGCGCCAGCACCCGATGGGGGGAAGAGACCCAGTACTTC. Drawing the rest from reference TRBV5-1 and TRBJ2-5, the complete variable domain is KAGVTQTPRYLIKTRGQQVTLSCSPISGHRSVSWYQQTPGQGLQFLFEYFSETQRNKGNFPGRFSGRQFSNSRSEMNVSTLELGDSALYLCASTRWGEETQYFGPGTRLLVL.

Many counts were recorded for this clonotype. The chain couples TRBV28 to TRBJ2-2, with a tentative D call TRBD2 (6 bases). V lost 5 bases to trimming and J lost 7 bases, with 20 bases between them. Germline CDR1 is MDHEN and CDR2 is SYDVKM. CDR3 length: 16 amino acids. For the CDR3, the DNA is TGTGCCAGCAGTGCTATTTCCGGGAGATTCTTCGGGGAGCTGTTTTTT. Amino acid sequence: CASSAISGRFFGELFF. The variable domain in full, completed from reference TRBV28 and TRBJ2-2, reads DVKVTQSSRYLVKRTGEKVFLECVQDMDHENMFWYRQDPGLGLRLIYFSYDVKMKEKGDIPEGYSVSREKKERFSLILESASTNQTSMYLCASSAISGRFFGELFFGEGSRLTVL.

This clonotype appeared many times. The chain combines TRBV5-1 with TRBJ1-1; D is ambiguous. The CDR3 contains 13 residues. V shed 4 bases and J shed 4 bases, with 11 bases lying between them. Germline CDR1 reads SGHRS; CDR2 reads YFSETQ. CDR3 nucleotide sequence: TGCGCCAGCAGCCGTGGAAGCTCCACTGAAGCTTTCTTT. Encoded protein: CASSRGSSTEAFF.

As concerns this clonotype: A much larger clone sits a single nucleotide away, making a read error possible. DNA of the CDR3: TGTGCCAGCAGTTACACAGGGGGCTATAATTCACCCCTCCACTTT. Protein sequence: CASSYTGGYNSPLHF. V gene TRBV27 combines with J gene TRBJ1-6; 8 nucleotides agree with TRBD1. The CDR3 has 15 amino acids. The J segment lost 3 bases and the V segment lost 4 bases, leaving 2 bases of the junction unmatched. Germline V gene data show CDR1 as MNHEY and CDR2 as SMNVEV (reference sequence).

As for this clonotype: One end of the junction varies from germline; a read error may be responsible. This rearrangement joins TRBV7-8 to TRBJ2-1, with 8 bases fitting TRBD2. Germline V gives CDR1 SGHVS, CDR2 FQNEAQ. CDR3 length: 15 residues. The CDR3 protein is CTSSYTSGSYNEQFF. Written as DNA, the CDR3 is TGTACCAGCAGTTATACTAGCGGCTCCTACAATGAGCAGTTCTTC.

This clonotype was picked up many times. The V call is TRBV20-1, the J call TRBJ2-1; no firm D call. CDR1 is DFQATT, CDR2 SNEGSKA, per germline (reference sequence). The CDR3 loop spans 14 amino acids. V was trimmed by 2 bases and J by 9 bases, leaving 17 bases between them. The CDR3, as DNA: TGCAGTGCTAGACACACACTTGGGTTAAGTGAGCAGTTCTTC. Translation gives CSARHTLGLSEQFF.

The chain has TRBV15 and TRBJ2-5, with D possibly matching TRBD1 (6 bases). Germline V gene sequence: CDR1 LNHNV, CDR2 YYDKDF (reference sequence). The CDR3 spans 13 residues. Trimming took off 0 bases at V and 9 bases at J, with 11 bases between the two ends. CDR3 loop: CATSRDFAGAQYF. In nucleotides, the CDR3 is TGTGCCACCAGCAGAGATTTCGCAGGGGCCCAGTACTTC.

This clonotype was seen repeatedly, ten times or more. The rearrangement joins TRBV14 to TRBJ2-1; D unresolved. The germline V gene has CDR1 SGHDN and CDR2 FVKESK. The CDR3 extends over 14 amino acids. The germline V and J ends were trimmed by 0 bases and 9 bases, with 12 bases remaining between them. CDR3 DNA: TGTGCCAGCAGCCAAGATCCGGGTTTCGGTGAGCAGTTCTTC. Its protein product is CASSQDPGFGEQFF.

This clonotype was detected ten times or more. The CDR3 here is CASSPDSYQETQYF. The CDR3 DNA is TGTGCCAGCAGCCCAGACAGTTACCAAGAGACCCAGTACTTC. The chain is built from TRBV28 and TRBJ2-5; perhaps TRBD1 as D (5 bases). The germline V gene has CDR1 MDHEN and CDR2 SYDVKM. The CDR3 has 14 residues. V was pared by 6 bases and J by 0 bases, with 11 bases between.

This clonotype turned up a few times. The chain recombines TRBV19 with TRBJ2-7; D is perhaps TRBD1 (6 bases). The ends were cut back, 8 bases at V and 2 bases at J, with 13 bases in the middle. CDR1 and CDR2 from the germline V gene are LNHDA and SQIVND (reference sequence). This CDR3 is built from 13 residues. The CDR3 reads CASQQGDPYEQYF. DNA of the CDR3: TGTGCCAGTCAACAGGGTGACCCCTACGAGCAGTACTTC.

This chain links TRBV19 with TRBJ1-1, with D tentatively TRBD1 (5 bases). CDR3 length equals 15 residues. Germline V gene sequence: CDR1 LNHDA, CDR2 SQIVND (reference sequence). The V and J ends lost 11 bases and 2 bases respectively, with 21 bases between them. CDR3 in DNA: TGTGCCGTACCTACCGGGGGAAAAGGAAACACTGAAGCTTTCTTT. It is translated as CAVPTGGKGNTEAFF.

This clonotype was observed many times. The chain combines TRBV20-1 with TRBJ2-7; 14 bases align to TRBD2. The CDR3 is 14 residues long. Germline V gene data show CDR1 as DFQATT and CDR2 as SNEGSKA (reference sequence). CDR3: CSGRGLAGVYEQYF. In nucleotides, the CDR3 is TGCAGCGGCCGGGGACTAGCGGGAGTCTACGAGCAGTACTTC.

This clonotype was observed many times. The chain carries TRBV6-1 and TRBJ2-7; perhaps TRBD2 as D (5 bases). Germline CDR1 reads MNHNS; CDR2 reads SASEGT. This CDR3 comprises 14 residues. V was cut by 8 bases and J by 3 bases, with 17 bases left in between. The CDR3 DNA reads as TGTGCCAGCTCACCAGGAGGTAGGATCTACGAGCAGTACTTC. As protein: CASSPGGRIYEQYF.

This chain links TRBV30 with TRBJ2-1; 9 bases are a match to TRBD2. This CDR3 has 15 amino acids. From germline, CDR1 is GTSNPN and CDR2 SVGIG (reference sequence). V was pared by 0 bases and J by 6 bases, with 6 bases of the junction left unmatched. Here the CDR3 reads CAWSVLGLASNEQFF. DNA for the CDR3: TGTGCCTGGAGTGTACTGGGACTAGCCTCCAATGAGCAGTTCTTC.

This clonotype was recorded at least ten times. V usage is TRBV28 and J usage is TRBJ2-1, with D maybe TRBD2 (6 bases). The CDR3 is made up of 14 amino acids. Looked up from germline, CDR1 is MDHEN and CDR2 is SYDVKM. V lost 7 bases and J lost 2, with 12 bases in between. The CDR3 nucleotides read TGTGCCAGCACCCCGACTAGACCCTACAATGAGCAGTTCTTC. It codes for CASTPTRPYNEQFF. Full variable domain (outside the CDR3, taken from reference TRBV28 and TRBJ2-1): DVKVTQSSRYLVKRTGEKVFLECVQDMDHENMFWYRQDPGLGLRLIYFSYDVKMKEKGDIPEGYSVSREKKERFSLILESASTNQTSMYLCASTPTRPYNEQFFGPGTRLTVL.

This clonotype was recorded at least ten times. This chain joins TRBV5-1 and TRBJ1-1; D possibly corresponds to TRBD1 (5 bases). Between the trimmed V and J ends, which lost 4 bases and 1 base, there was a span of 11 bases. CDR3 length: 14 amino acids. The germline V gene encodes CDR1 SGHRS and CDR2 YFSETQ. This chain's CDR3 is CASSPQTANTEAFF. CDR3 DNA sequence: TGCGCCAGCAGCCCACAGACAGCGAACACTGAAGCTTTCTTT. The entire variable domain, with the rest obtained from reference TRBV5-1 and TRBJ1-1, is as follows: KAGVTQTPRYLIKTRGQQVTLSCSPISGHRSVSWYQQTPGQGLQFLFEYFSETQRNKGNFPGRFSGRQFSNSRSEMNVSTLELGDSALYLCASSPQTANTEAFFGQGTRLTVV.

This chain uses TRBV20-1 with TRBJ2-3, with D maybe TRBD2 (6 bases). Trimming removed 4 bases from V and 5 bases from J, with 22 bases in between. This CDR3 comprises 16 residues. The germline CDR1 and CDR2 sequences are DFQATT and SNEGSKA (reference sequence). The CDR3 spells CSAIPYSAVGLDTQYF. Written as DNA, the CDR3 is TGCAGTGCTATCCCTTACTCCGCGGTGGGACTAGATACGCAGTATTTT.